These 13 T cell receptor beta chains came from one sample sequenced in a study of shared clonotypes between healthy human individuals. TCRdb keeps only in-frame clones here, not all; method: immunoSEQ multiplex PCR. The data show around 2,000,000 clones, 95% seen once. Sequencing was performed on naive CD4+ T cells sorted from blood. The subset here: CD45RA+ positively selected. The source is a man aged 18 to 30 in good health.

This sequence joins TRBV11-2 and TRBJ2-1; no firm D call. The CDR3 totals 13 residues. The germline CDR1 and CDR2 sequences are SGHAT and FQNNGV. V gave up 3 bases and J gave up 5 bases, with 8 bases separating them. The CDR3 spells CASSFTPDNEQFF. In DNA form, the CDR3 reads TGTGCCAGCAGCTTTACGCCGGACAATGAGCAGTTCTTC.

The chain has TRBV5-1 and TRBJ1-2; D gene unclear. The CDR3 runs to 13 residues. Germline loops: CDR1 SGHRS, CDR2 YFSETQ. The V end was cut by 6 bases, the J end by 1 base, with 10 bases between. CDR3 coding DNA: TGCGCCAGCACACCTCAGCTTAACTATGGCTACACCTTC. As protein: CASTPQLNYGYTF.

The V gene is TRBV5-1, the J gene TRBJ2-1; D ambiguous. Between the trimmed V and J ends, which lost 0 bases and 9 bases, there was a span of 13 bases. Germline CDR1 reads SGHRS; CDR2 reads YFSETQ. This CDR3 contains 14 residues. CDR3 sequence reads: CASSLAGSNSEQFF. The CDR3 nucleotides read TGCGCCAGCAGCTTGGCCGGGTCCAACAGTGAGCAGTTCTTC.

This chain joins TRBV19 and TRBJ1-2; 11 nucleotides line up with TRBD1. The CDR3 totals 15 residues. Germline values: CDR1 LNHDA, CDR2 SQIVND (reference sequence). V lost 7 bases and J lost 8; bases outside the gene matches: 12. The CDR3 sequence is CASNGQGALLSGYTF. For the CDR3, the DNA is TGTGCCAGTAACGGACAGGGGGCTCTTTTATCCGGCTACACCTTC.

This sequence joins TRBV28 and TRBJ2-7, with TRBD2 identical over 14 bases. Germline V CDR1 and CDR2: MDHEN, SYDVKM. After removal of 0 bases from V and 3 bases from J, the junction contained 1 base not matched to a gene. The CDR3 is 16 amino acids. This CDR3 is CASSLWGTSGSYEQYF. The DNA for the CDR3 is TGTGCCAGCAGTTTATGGGGGACTAGCGGGAGCTACGAGCAGTACTTC.

The rearrangement uses TRBV28 and TRBJ1-2; D perhaps matches TRBD1 (6 bases). Germline values: CDR1 MDHEN, CDR2 SYDVKM. Trimming took 6 bases from V and 2 from J, leaving 16 bases between them. The CDR3 has 15 residues. The DNA of the CDR3 is TGTGCCAGCAGCGGACAGCTGCCGGGAAACTATGGCTACACCTTC. Its protein product is CASSGQLPGNYGYTF.

The chain uses TRBV5-1 and TRBJ1-3; no definite D call. Germline V lookup: CDR1 SGHRS, CDR2 YFSETQ. V shed 3 bases and J shed 0 bases, with 19 bases lying between them. CDR3 length: 18 amino acids. CDR3 DNA: TGCGCCAGCAGCTCTTCCACTGGGATTTGGGGCTCTGGAAACACCATATATTTT. This sequence encodes CASSSSTGIWGSGNTIYF.

On this clone itself: This sample includes further DNA sequences coding for the same CDR3. V gene TRBV18 combines with J gene TRBJ1-1; tentative D call: TRBD1 (5 bases). Trimming took off 4 bases at V and 1 base at J, with 7 bases between the two ends. Looked up from germline, CDR1 is KGHSH and CDR2 is LQKENI. There are 13 residues in the CDR3. The CDR3 DNA reads TGTGCCAGCTCACGGGGGACGAACACTGAAGCTTTCTTT. The encoded protein is CASSRGTNTEAFF.

The chain joins TRBV25-1 to TRBJ1-5; 7 bases match TRBD1. The CDR3 covers 17 residues. The V segment lost 6 bases and the J segment 2 bases; nucleotides outside the gene matches: 13. Germline V gene lookup returns CDR1 MGHDK and CDR2 SYGVNS. CDR3 sequence: CASRFVCGTAGNQPQHF. In DNA form, the CDR3 reads TGTGCCAGCAGATTTGTATGCGGGACAGCTGGCAATCAGCCCCAGCATTTT. The whole variable domain, remainder taken from reference TRBV25-1 and TRBJ1-5, is EADIYQTPRYLVIGTGKKITLECSQTMGHDKMYWYQQDPGMELHLIHYSYGVNSTEKGDLSSESTVSRIRTEHFPLTLESARPSHTSQYLCASRFVCGTAGNQPQHFGDGTRLSIL.

With regard to this clone: Other DNA sequences in the sample encode the same CDR3. The V and J genes are TRBV5-6 and TRBJ2-1, with D possibly TRBD2 on 5 matching bases. CDR1 and CDR2 from the germline V gene are SGHDT and YYEEEE. This CDR3 region has 14 residues. V shed 1 base and J shed 4 bases, with 9 bases lying between them. The CDR3 is CASSLSGTYNEQFF. CDR3 bases: TGTGCCAGCAGCTTGAGCGGAACTTACAATGAGCAGTTCTTC.

This chain uses TRBV27 with TRBJ1-4; no firm D call. The germline CDR1 and CDR2 sequences are MNHEY and SMNVEV (reference sequence). The CDR3 runs 15 residues. Trimming pared 4 bases from V and 0 bases from J, leaving 9 bases between. The CDR3 nucleotides read TGTGCCAGCAGTTCCCTGAGTGCAACTAATGAAAAACTGTTTTTT. This encodes CASSSLSATNEKLFF.

This clone was detected only a few times. Different DNA sequences within this sample yield the same CDR3. The chain employs TRBV5-1 and TRBJ2-5; a weak D match, TRBD1 (6 bases). V shed 0 bases and J shed 5 bases, with 11 bases lying between them. The germline V gene has CDR1 SGHRS and CDR2 YFSETQ. The CDR3 length is 14 residues. CDR3 sequence (DNA): TGCGCCAGCAGCTTGGCCGGGCAGGGGGAGACCCAGTACTTC. It codes for CASSLAGQGETQYF.

The chain uses TRBV9 and TRBJ2-7; possible D gene TRBD1, 6 bases. Trimming pared 0 bases from V and 3 bases from J, leaving 13 bases between. Per germline, CDR1 SGDLS and CDR2 YYNGEE. CDR3 size: 15 residues. CDR3 bases: TGTGCCAGCAGCGTAGGTGGGACATCCGACTACGAGCAGTACTTC. The encoded protein is CASSVGGTSDYEQYF.